These 32 T cell receptor beta chains were all obtained from the same sample, sequenced in a study of CD8+ T cells in alopecia areata (dated by TCRdb to the late 2010s). The label giving this sample's time point can be read as: baseline before oral tofacitinib. Preparation of the library involved the immunoSEQ multiplex PCR assay. To provide template for TCR sequencing, every sample had RNA extracted and reverse transcribed into cDNA. Imported from immuneACCESS, the table was reduced by TCRdb to in-frame sequences with V and J called. These copies leave out some clones; in studies compared against another copy, an unresolved V gene accounts for under half, and the cause of the remainder is not known. The sample table records some 180,000 clones; 63% of these occur just once. Under 2% of the sample is held by the ten biggest clonotypes. Sequences were derived from CD4+ T cells sorted from blood, sampled at week 0. These receptors came from a human donor with alopecia areata.

The chain couples TRBV30 to TRBJ1-4; D is unclear. Trimming removed 0 bases at V and 8 bases at J, with 16 bases between. CDR1 and CDR2 from the germline V gene are GTSNPN and SVGIG (reference sequence). CDR3 size: 15 residues. The CDR3 bases are TGTGCCTGGAGTGTTCGACCTAGGGAGAGGGAAAAACTGTTTTTT. Translation: CAWSVRPREREKLFF. The whole variable domain, filled in from reference TRBV30 and TRBJ1-4, reads SQTIHQWPATLVQPVGSPLSLECTVEGTSNPNLYWYRQAAGRGLQLLFYSVGIGQISSEVPQNLSASRPQDRQFILSSKKLLLSDSGFYLCAWSVRPREREKLFFGSGTQLSVL.

This sequence joins TRBV29-1 and TRBJ2-7, with D tentatively TRBD2 (6 bases). The ends were cut back, 2 bases at V and 6 bases at J, with 14 bases in the middle. CDR1 and CDR2 from the germline V gene are SQVTM and ANQGSEA. The CDR3 runs to 13 residues. The CDR3 bases are TGCAGCGTTGAAAGCGGGCAGGGACGCGAGCAGTACTTC. Translation gives CSVESGQGREQYF.

The V and J genes are TRBV4-3 and TRBJ2-7; D is unresolved. Between the trimmed V and J ends, which lost 1 base and 4 bases, there was a span of 11 bases. CDR1 and CDR2 from the germline V gene are LGHNA and YSLEER. This CDR3 comprises 14 residues. The CDR3 protein is CASSQAPSVYEQYF. The CDR3 region has the DNA TGCGCCAGCAGCCAAGCCCCCAGTGTTTACGAGCAGTACTTC.

The rearrangement uses TRBV29-1 and TRBJ2-3; D unresolved. V lost 4 bases, J lost 5 bases, and 4 bases lay in between. Looked up from germline, CDR1 is SQVTM and CDR2 is ANQGSEA. There are 10 residues in the CDR3. The CDR3 is CSVGEDTQYF. As DNA, the CDR3 is TGCAGCGTTGGAGAAGATACGCAGTATTTT.

This clone came up once. The rearrangement joins TRBV7-2 to TRBJ2-6, with a weak D call TRBD1 (6 bases). There are 16 residues in the CDR3. With 3 bases removed from V and 2 bases from J, the gap between germline ends came to 11 bases. From germline, CDR1 is SGHTA and CDR2 FQGNSA. CDR3: CASSLNRDPGANVLTF. CDR3 DNA sequence: TGTGCCAGCAGCTTGAACAGGGATCCTGGGGCCAACGTCCTGACTTTC.

This sequence joins TRBV7-6 and TRBJ2-1; TRBD2 aligns across 8 bases. Per germline, CDR1 SGHVS and CDR2 FNYEAQ. The CDR3 is made up of 16 amino acids. After removal of 1 base from V and 7 bases from J, the junction contained 9 bases not matched to a gene. This CDR3 reads CASSLGLAGGINEQFF. Here the CDR3 DNA reads TGTGCCAGCAGCTTAGGCCTAGCGGGCGGGATAAATGAGCAGTTCTTC.

The rearrangement uses TRBV29-1 and TRBJ1-1; D uncertain. With 4 bases removed from V and 5 bases from J, the gap between germline ends came to 14 bases. Germline CDR1 SQVTM, CDR2 ANQGSEA. The CDR3 has 13 residues. The CDR3 reads CSVGVKGQTEAFF. The DNA for the CDR3 is TGCAGCGTTGGGGTTAAGGGCCAAACTGAAGCTTTCTTT.

This chain connects TRBV4-3 to TRBJ1-4, with D possibly being TRBD1 (5 bases). The CDR3 is 18 amino acids. The V gene lost 3 bases and the J gene lost 7 bases, with 24 bases spanning the gap. Germline V gives CDR1 LGHNA, CDR2 YSLEER. The CDR3 reads CASSQEIGGAPTFEKLFF. CDR3 bases: TGCGCCAGCAGCCAGGAGATAGGTGGGGCCCCGACCTTTGAAAAACTGTTTTTT.

CDR3 region: CASSRDSYEQYF. CDR3 nucleotide sequence: TGTGCCAGCAGCAGGGACAGCTACGAGCAGTACTTC. The chain joins TRBV9 to TRBJ2-7, with 7 bases fitting TRBD1. J lost 3 bases, V lost 4 bases, and 1 base had no gene match. The V gene's germline CDR1 is SGDLS and CDR2 YYNGEE. This CDR3 comprises 12 residues.

This clone has a handful of counts. V is TRBV15 and J is TRBJ2-5; D is uncertain. Germline V lookup: CDR1 LNHNV, CDR2 YYDKDF (reference sequence). This CDR3 contains 14 residues. With 4 bases removed from V and 0 bases from J, the gap between germline ends came to 9 bases. CDR3 amino acids: CATSMGSYQETQYF. CDR3 sequence (DNA): TGTGCCACCAGCATGGGATCGTACCAAGAGACCCAGTACTTC.

The gene calls are TRBV4-1 and TRBJ1-5; D possibly corresponds to TRBD1 (5 bases). In germline, CDR1 is MGHRA, CDR2 YSYEKL. The CDR3 runs 13 residues. The V end was cut by 4 bases, the J end by 12 bases, with 16 bases between. The CDR3: CASSPDAGVRQHF. CDR3 sequence (DNA): TGCGCCAGCAGCCCGGACGCGGGGGTACGCCAGCATTTT.

This clone was counted between two and nine times. The genes are TRBV29-1 and TRBJ2-3; D uncertain. CDR3 size: 11 residues. Trimming removed 4 bases at V and 2 bases at J, with 4 bases between. The germline CDR1 and CDR2 sequences are SQVTM and ANQGSEA. The CDR3 bases are TGCAGCGTTGCCCTCACAGATACGCAGTATTTT. This translates into CSVALTDTQYF.

The chain employs TRBV7-8 and TRBJ2-7; either TRBD1 or TRBD2 may fit D (5 bases each). Germline CDR1 and CDR2: SGHVS and FQNEAQ. The CDR3 spans 13 residues. With 5 bases removed from V and 5 bases from J, the gap between germline ends came to 13 bases. CDR3 sequence reads: CASSLGTRNEQYF. As DNA, the CDR3 is TGTGCCAGCAGCCTCGGGACCCGCAACGAGCAGTACTTC.

The chain employs TRBV4-3 and TRBJ1-2; a possible D gene is TRBD1 (6 bases). Germline V gene sequence: CDR1 LGHNA, CDR2 YSLEER. V was clipped by 4 bases and J by 5 bases, with 14 bases between them. The CDR3 consists of 14 residues. Here the CDR3 reads CASSLDGGGYGYTF. The CDR3, as DNA: TGCGCCAGCAGCCTTGACGGGGGCGGGTATGGCTACACCTTC.

The rearrangement links TRBV2 to TRBJ1-6; D uncertain. The CDR3 extends over 15 amino acids. Per germline, CDR1 SNHLY and CDR2 FYNNEI. The ends were cut back, 9 bases at V and 7 bases at J, with 19 bases in the middle. CDR3 region: CARETEGSQNSPLHF. The CDR3 coding sequence is TGTGCCAGAGAAACAGAGGGTTCCCAAAATTCACCCCTCCACTTT.

This clone appeared a few times. The CDR3 region has the DNA TGTGCCAGCAGCTTAACGACATCTAACTATGGCTACACCTTC. As protein: CASSLTTSNYGYTF. This chain connects TRBV7-9 to TRBJ1-2; no clear D. CDR1 is SEHNR and CDR2 is FQNEAQ in the germline V gene (reference sequence). The CDR3 is 14 amino acids. V was pared by 2 bases and J by 0 bases, with 7 bases between.

This clone occurred a few times. The V call is TRBV29-1, the J call TRBJ2-7; TRBD1 agrees at 7 bases. CDR3 length: 12 amino acids. Germline CDR1 and CDR2: SQVTM and ANQGSEA. The CDR3 bases are TGCAGTGTAGGGGGCCTCTCCTACGAGCAGTACTTC. Its protein is CSVGGLSYEQYF.

The chain employs TRBV5-6 and TRBJ2-1; 9 nucleotides line up with TRBD1. Germline V gene lookup returns CDR1 SGHDT and CDR2 YYEEEE. This CDR3 has 15 residues. V gave up 1 base and J gave up 5 bases; unmatched junction bases: 4. The CDR3 DNA is TGTGCCAGCAGCTTGCAAGGACAGGGGCACAATGAGCAGTTCTTC. Translating it yields CASSLQGQGHNEQFF. Supplemented by reference TRBV5-6 and TRBJ2-1, the full variable domain reads DAGVTQSPTHLIKTRGQQVTLRCSPKSGHDTVSWYQQALGQGPQFIFQYYEEEERQRGNFPDRFSGHQFPNYSSELNVNALLLGDSALYLCASSLQGQGHNEQFFGPGTRLTVL.

V usage is TRBV11-2 and J usage is TRBJ1-2; TRBD1 might be the D (5 bases). The ends were cut back, 5 bases at V and 9 bases at J, with 22 bases in the middle. The CDR3 sequence is 15 residues long. Germline CDR1 SGHAT, CDR2 FQNNGV. This chain's CDR3 is CASSQSTGPSGRYTF. The DNA for the CDR3 is TGTGCCAGCAGCCAGAGTACAGGCCCGTCGGGTCGCTACACCTTC.

The chain links TRBV5-1 to TRBJ1-1, with 8 bases aligning to TRBD1. With 4 bases clipped from V and 0 bases from J, the junction kept 8 bases outside the gene matches. CDR1 and CDR2 from the germline V gene are SGHRS and YFSETQ. The CDR3 has 16 amino acids. CDR3 coding DNA: TGCGCCAGCAGCAACGCACAGGGGGTAATGAACACTGAAGCTTTCTTT. This codes for CASSNAQGVMNTEAFF.

The table lists this clone with many counts. The chain recombines TRBV2 with TRBJ2-3, with 8 bases that match TRBD2. V lost 4 bases to trimming and J lost 5 bases; unmatched junction nucleotides: 8. CDR3 size: 15 residues. Germline CDR1 reads SNHLY; CDR2 reads FYNNEI. The DNA for the CDR3 is TGTGCCAGCAGTGTTGGGACTAGTTCTGTAGATACGCAGTATTTT. It codes for CASSVGTSSVDTQYF.

The chain has TRBV5-1 and TRBJ2-3; 7 bases align to TRBD2. CDR3 size: 15 residues. Germline V gene sequence: CDR1 SGHRS, CDR2 YFSETQ. J was trimmed by 3 bases and V by 1 base; bases with no gene match: 5. The chain's CDR3 is CASSLYRGETDTQYF. DNA of the CDR3: TGCGCCAGCAGCTTGTATCGGGGGGAGACAGATACGCAGTATTTT.

The rearrangement uses TRBV29-1 and TRBJ2-5; D gene uncertain. The ends were cut back, 1 base at V and 7 bases at J, with 7 bases in the middle. The CDR3 sequence is 11 residues long. Germline V gene sequence: CDR1 SQVTM, CDR2 ANQGSEA. As DNA, the CDR3 is TGCAGCGTTGAAGGGCTGGGGACCCAGTACTTC. This codes for CSVEGLGTQYF.

The rearrangement uses TRBV7-2 and TRBJ2-3, with 8 nucleotides matching TRBD2. With V trimmed by 5 bases and J by 6 bases, 7 bases remained unmatched. Germline CDR1 is SGHTA and CDR2 is FQGNSA. The CDR3 sequence is 14 residues long. CDR3 DNA: TGTGCCAGCAGCAACAGCGGGGGAGCCGATACGCAGTATTTT. It yields the protein CASSNSGGADTQYF.

This clone came up a few times. The chain recombines TRBV29-1 with TRBJ2-5, with no clear D. Trimming removed 0 bases at V and 5 bases at J, with 10 bases between. The germline gives CDR1 SQVTM, CDR2 ANQGSEA. The CDR3 covers 13 residues. The chain's CDR3 is CSVEDYGRETQYF. The CDR3 nucleotides read TGCAGCGTTGAAGACTACGGACGGGAGACCCAGTACTTC.

The chain combines TRBV7-2 with TRBJ1-1, with 9 bases identical to TRBD1. The CDR3 is 17 amino acids. CDR1 and CDR2 (germline): SGHTA, FQGNSA. The ends lost 1 base at V and 4 bases at J; junction bases unmatched: 10. The CDR3 DNA follows: TGTGCCAGCAGCTTAGACGGGACAGGGTCATTTCGCACTGAAGCTTTCTTT. Its protein product is CASSLDGTGSFRTEAFF.

This clone was seen once. The junction does not match germline at one end; this may be a read error. The chain has TRBV15 and TRBJ1-4; no firm D call. Germline loops: CDR1 LNHNV, CDR2 YYDKDF (reference sequence). The CDR3 has 15 amino acids. The CDR3 is CATSYGPQLMKNCSF. The CDR3 DNA is TGTGCCACCAGCTACGGACCGCAACTAATGAAAAACTGTTCTTTT.

The V gene is TRBV29-1, the J gene TRBJ2-1; D remains unclear. Germline CDR1 reads SQVTM; CDR2 reads ANQGSEA. V lost 3 bases, J lost 6 bases, and 9 bases lay in between. CDR3 length: 12 residues. The CDR3 sequence is CSVDNPTNEQFF. CDR3 coding DNA: TGCAGCGTTGATAACCCCACCAATGAGCAGTTCTTC.

This clone was found many times. The V gene is TRBV10-3, the J gene TRBJ2-1; D is undetermined. CDR1 ENHRY and CDR2 SYGVKD come from the germline V gene. Trimming took 4 bases from V and 6 from J, leaving 7 bases between them. This CDR3 has 12 residues. The CDR3 region has the DNA TGTGCCATCAGTGTAAGGTTCAATGAGCAGTTCTTC. It yields the protein CAISVRFNEQFF.

V is TRBV29-1 and J is TRBJ2-7; D gene uncertain. The CDR3 totals 12 residues. From germline, CDR1 is SQVTM and CDR2 ANQGSEA. The V end was cut by 4 bases, the J end by 4 bases, with 11 bases between. CDR3 nucleotide sequence: TGCAGCGTTGTCGTTTTCGAATACGAGCAGTACTTC. This encodes CSVVVFEYEQYF.

This clone has a single count. The rearrangement joins TRBV6-6 to TRBJ2-7; 7 bases agree with TRBD1. J was trimmed by 2 bases and V by 7 bases; bases with no gene match: 8. CDR1 is MNHNY, CDR2 SVGAGI, per germline (reference sequence). The CDR3 totals 14 residues. In nucleotides, the CDR3 is TGTGCCAGCACTCCTGGGCAGGGGGCCTACGAGCAGTACTTC. It yields the protein CASTPGQGAYEQYF.

The chain combines TRBV30 with TRBJ1-1, with unresolved D. The CDR3 length is 11 residues. Trimming removed 0 bases at V and 8 bases at J, with 7 bases between. CDR1 GTSNPN and CDR2 SVGIG come from the germline V gene (reference sequence). The CDR3 protein is CAWSVGLEAFF. DNA of the CDR3: TGTGCCTGGAGTGTCGGACTCGAAGCTTTCTTT.